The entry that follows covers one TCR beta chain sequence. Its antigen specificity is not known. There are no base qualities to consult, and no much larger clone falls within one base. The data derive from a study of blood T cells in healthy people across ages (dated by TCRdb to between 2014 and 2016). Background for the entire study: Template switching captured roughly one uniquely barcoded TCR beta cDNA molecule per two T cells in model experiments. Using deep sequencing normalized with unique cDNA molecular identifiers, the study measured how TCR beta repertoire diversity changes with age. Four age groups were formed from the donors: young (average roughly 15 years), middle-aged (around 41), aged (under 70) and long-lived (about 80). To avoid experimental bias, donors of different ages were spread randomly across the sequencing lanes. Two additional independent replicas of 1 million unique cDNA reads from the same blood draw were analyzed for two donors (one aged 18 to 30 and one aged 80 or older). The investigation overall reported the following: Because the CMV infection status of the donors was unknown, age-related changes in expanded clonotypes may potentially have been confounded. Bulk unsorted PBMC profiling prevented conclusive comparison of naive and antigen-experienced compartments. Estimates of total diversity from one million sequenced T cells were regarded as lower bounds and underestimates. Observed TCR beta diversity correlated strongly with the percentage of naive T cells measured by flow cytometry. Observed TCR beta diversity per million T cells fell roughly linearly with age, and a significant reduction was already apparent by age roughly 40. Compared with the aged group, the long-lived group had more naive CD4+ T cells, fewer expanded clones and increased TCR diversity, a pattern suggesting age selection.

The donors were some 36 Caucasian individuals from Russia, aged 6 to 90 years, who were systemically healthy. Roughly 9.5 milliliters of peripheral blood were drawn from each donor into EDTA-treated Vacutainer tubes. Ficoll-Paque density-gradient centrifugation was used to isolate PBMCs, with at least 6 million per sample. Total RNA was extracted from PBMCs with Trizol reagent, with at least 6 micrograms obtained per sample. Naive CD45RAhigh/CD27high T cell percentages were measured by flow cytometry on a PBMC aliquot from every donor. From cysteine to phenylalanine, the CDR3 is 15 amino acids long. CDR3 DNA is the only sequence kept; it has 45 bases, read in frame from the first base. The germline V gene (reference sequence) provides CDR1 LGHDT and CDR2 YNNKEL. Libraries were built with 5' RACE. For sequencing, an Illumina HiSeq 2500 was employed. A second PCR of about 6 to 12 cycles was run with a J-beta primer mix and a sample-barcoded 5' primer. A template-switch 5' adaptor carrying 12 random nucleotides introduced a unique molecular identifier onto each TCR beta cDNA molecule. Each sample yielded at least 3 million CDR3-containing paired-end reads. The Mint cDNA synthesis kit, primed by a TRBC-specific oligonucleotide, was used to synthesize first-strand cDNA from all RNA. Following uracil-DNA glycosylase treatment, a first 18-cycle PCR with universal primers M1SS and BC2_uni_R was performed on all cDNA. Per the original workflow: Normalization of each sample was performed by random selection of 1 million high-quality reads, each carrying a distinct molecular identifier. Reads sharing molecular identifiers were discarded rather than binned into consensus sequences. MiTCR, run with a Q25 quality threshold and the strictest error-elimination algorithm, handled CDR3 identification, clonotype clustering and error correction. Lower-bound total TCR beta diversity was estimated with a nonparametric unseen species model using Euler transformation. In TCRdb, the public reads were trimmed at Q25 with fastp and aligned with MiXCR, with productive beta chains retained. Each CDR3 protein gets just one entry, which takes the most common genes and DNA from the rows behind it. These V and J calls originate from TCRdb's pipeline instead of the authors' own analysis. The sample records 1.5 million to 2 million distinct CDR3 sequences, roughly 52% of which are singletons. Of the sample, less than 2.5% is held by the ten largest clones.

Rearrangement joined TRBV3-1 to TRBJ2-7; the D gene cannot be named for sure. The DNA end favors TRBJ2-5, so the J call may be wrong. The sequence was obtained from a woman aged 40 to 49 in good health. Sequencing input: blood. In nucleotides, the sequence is TGTGCCAGCAGCCAGGCAGGAGTCCAGCAACAGACCCAGTACTTC. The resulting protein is CASSQAGVQQQTQYF.